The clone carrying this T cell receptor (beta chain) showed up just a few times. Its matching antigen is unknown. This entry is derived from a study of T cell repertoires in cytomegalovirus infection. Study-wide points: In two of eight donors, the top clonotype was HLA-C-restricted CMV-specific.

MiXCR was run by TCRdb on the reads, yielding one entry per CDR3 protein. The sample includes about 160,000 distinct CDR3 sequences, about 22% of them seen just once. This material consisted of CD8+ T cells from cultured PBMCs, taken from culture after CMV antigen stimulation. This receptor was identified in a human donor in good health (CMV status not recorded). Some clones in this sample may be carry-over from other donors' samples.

The DNA of the CDR3 is TGTGCCACCCGGGCTAGCGGGGCACAAGAGACCCAGTACTTC. It encodes CATRASGAQETQYF. The V gene is TRBV6-2 or TRBV6-3, the J gene TRBJ2-5; 9 bases map to TRBD2. Germline V gene data show CDR1 as MNHEY and CDR2 as SVGEGT. The CDR3 spans 14 residues. V gave up 10 bases and J gave up 2 bases; unmatched junction bases: 8.